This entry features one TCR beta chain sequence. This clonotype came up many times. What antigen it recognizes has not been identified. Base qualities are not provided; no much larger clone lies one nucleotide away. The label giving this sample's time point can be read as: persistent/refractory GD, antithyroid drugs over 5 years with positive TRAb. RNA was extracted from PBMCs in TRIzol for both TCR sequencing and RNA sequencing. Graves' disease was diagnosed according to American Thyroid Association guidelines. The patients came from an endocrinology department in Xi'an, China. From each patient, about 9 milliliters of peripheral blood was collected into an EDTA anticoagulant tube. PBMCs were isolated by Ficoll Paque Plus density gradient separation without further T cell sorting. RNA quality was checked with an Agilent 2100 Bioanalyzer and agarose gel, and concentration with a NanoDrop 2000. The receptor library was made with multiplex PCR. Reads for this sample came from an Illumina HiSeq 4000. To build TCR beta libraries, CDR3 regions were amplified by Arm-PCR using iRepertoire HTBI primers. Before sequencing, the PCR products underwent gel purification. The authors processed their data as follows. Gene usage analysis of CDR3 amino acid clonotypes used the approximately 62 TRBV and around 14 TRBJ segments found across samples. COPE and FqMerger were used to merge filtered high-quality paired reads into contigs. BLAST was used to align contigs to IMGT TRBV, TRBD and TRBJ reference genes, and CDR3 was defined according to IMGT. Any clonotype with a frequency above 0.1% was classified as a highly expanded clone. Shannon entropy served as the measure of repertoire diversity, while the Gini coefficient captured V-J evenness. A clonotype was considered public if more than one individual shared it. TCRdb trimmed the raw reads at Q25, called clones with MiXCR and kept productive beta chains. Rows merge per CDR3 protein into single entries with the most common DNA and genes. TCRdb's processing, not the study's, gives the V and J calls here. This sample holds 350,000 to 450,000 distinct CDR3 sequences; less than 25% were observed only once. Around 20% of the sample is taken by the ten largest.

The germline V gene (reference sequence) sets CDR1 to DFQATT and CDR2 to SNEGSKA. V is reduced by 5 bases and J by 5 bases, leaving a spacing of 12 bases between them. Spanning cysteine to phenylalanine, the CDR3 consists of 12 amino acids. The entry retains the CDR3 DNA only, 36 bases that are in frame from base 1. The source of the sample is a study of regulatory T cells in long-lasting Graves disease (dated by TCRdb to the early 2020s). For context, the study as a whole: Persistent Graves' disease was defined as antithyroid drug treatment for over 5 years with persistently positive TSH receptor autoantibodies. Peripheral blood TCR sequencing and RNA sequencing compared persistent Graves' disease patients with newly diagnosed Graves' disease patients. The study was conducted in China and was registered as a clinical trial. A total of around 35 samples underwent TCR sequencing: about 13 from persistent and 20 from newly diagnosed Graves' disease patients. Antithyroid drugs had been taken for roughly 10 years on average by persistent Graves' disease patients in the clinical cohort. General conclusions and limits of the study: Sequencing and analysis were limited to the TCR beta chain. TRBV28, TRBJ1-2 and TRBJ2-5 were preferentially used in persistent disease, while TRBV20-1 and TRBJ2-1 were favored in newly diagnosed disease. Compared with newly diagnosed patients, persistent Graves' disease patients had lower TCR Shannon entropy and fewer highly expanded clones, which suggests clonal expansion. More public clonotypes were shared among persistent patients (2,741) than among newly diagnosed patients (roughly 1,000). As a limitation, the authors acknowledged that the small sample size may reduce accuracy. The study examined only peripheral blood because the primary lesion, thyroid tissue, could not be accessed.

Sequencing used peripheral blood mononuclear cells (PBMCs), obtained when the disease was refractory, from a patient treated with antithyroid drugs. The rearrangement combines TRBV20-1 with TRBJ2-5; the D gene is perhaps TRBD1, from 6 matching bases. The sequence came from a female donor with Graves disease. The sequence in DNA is TGCAGTGCTTCAGGGGTCGGGGAGACCCAGTACTTC. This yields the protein CSASGVGETQYF.